The source of this TCR beta chain is a study of T cell responses to AZD1222 COVID-19 vaccine. General observations from the study: Repertoire samples came only from after the peak T cell response. Reportedly, close to half of spike-specific TCRs are directed against unmutated variant regions. Spike-specific TCR breadth and depth were elevated following two AZD1222 doses.

Measured with immunoSEQ multiplex PCR; TCRdb has only the in-frame clones, and not every one. The table records about 79,000 clones, about nine tenths of them present only once. CDR1 is LGHNA and CDR2 is YSLEER in the germline V gene. The CDR3 contains 19 residues. V gave up 0 bases and J gave up 3 bases; unmatched junction bases: 13. As for this clone: Antigen unknown.

This chain links TRBV4-3 with TRBJ2-2, with 7 nucleotides matching TRBD2. This receptor was obtained from an adult who received the AZD1222 COVID-19 vaccine. The specimen was peripheral blood, collected 28 days after the second AZD1222 dose. The CDR3 nucleotides read TGCGCCAGCAGCCAAGATACGATCGGCGGGGCGGGAGACACCGGGGAGCTGTTTTTT. It translates to CASSQDTIGGAGDTGELFF.